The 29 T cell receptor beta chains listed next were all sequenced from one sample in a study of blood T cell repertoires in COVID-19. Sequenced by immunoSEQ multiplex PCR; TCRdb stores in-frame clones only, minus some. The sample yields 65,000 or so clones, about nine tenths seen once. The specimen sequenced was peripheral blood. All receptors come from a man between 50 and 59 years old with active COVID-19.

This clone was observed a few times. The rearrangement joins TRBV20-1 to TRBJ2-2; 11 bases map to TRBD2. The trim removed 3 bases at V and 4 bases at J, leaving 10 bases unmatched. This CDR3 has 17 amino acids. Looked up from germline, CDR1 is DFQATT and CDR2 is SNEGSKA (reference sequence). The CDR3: CSASTLLAGGGTGELFF. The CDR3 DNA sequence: TGCAGTGCTAGTACCCTCTTAGCGGGAGGGGGCACCGGGGAGCTGTTTTTT.

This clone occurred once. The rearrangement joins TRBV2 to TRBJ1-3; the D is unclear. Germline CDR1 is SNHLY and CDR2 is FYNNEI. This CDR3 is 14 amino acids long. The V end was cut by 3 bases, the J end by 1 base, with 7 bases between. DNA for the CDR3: TGTGCCAGCAGTGAGGCAAGATCTGGAAACACCATATATTTT. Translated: CASSEARSGNTIYF.

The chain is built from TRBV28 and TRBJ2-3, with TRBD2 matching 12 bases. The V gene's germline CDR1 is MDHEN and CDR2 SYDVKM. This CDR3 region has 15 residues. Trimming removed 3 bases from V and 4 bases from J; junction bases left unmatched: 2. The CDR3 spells CASSFLAGGSDTQYF. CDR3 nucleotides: TGTGCCAGCAGTTTTCTAGCGGGGGGGTCAGATACGCAGTATTTT. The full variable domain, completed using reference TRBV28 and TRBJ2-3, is DVKVTQSSRYLVKRTGEKVFLECVQDMDHENMFWYRQDPGLGLRLIYFSYDVKMKEKGDIPEGYSVSREKKERFSLILESASTNQTSMYLCASSFLAGGSDTQYFGPGTRLTVL.

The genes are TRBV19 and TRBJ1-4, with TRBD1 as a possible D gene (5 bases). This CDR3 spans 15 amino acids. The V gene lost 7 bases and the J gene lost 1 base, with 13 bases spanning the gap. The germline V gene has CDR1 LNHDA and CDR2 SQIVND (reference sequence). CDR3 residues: CASKPGSVTNEKLFF. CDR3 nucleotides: TGTGCCAGTAAGCCAGGGTCGGTAACTAATGAAAAACTGTTTTTT.

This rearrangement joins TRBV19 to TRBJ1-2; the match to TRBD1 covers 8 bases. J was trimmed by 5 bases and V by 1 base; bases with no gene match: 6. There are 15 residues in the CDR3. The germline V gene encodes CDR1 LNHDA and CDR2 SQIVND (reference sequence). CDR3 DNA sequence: TGTGCCAGTAGTATAGCCACAGGGGGATATTATGGCTACACCTTC. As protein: CASSIATGGYYGYTF.

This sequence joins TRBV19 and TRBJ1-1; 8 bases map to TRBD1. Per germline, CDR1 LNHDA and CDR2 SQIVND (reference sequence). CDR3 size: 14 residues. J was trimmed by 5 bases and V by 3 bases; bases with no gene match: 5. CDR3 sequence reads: CASSIGRGHTEAFF. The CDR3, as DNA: TGTGCCAGTAGTATCGGCAGGGGGCATACTGAAGCTTTCTTT.

CDR3 residues: CASSYRGRETQYF. In nucleotides, the CDR3 is TGTGCCAGCAGTTACAGGGGGCGAGAGACCCAGTACTTC. The chain combines TRBV5-4 with TRBJ2-5; 9 bases agree with TRBD1. Losses at the gene ends were 5 bases for V and 4 bases for J; bases not matched to a gene: 3. CDR3 length equals 13 residues. The germline V gene encodes CDR1 SGHNT and CDR2 YYREEE (reference sequence).

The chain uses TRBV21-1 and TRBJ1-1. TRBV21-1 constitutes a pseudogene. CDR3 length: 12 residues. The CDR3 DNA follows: TGTGCCAGCAGCTCCTGGAGGGCTGAAGCTTTCTTT. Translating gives CASSSWRAEAFF.

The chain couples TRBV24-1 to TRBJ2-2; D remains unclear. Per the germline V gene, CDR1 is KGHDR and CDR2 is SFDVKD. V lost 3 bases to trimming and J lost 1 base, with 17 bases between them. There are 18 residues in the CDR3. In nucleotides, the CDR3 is TGTGCCACCAGTGATCCGCGCCCTGCGCTAGGGAACACCGGGGAGCTGTTTTTT. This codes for CATSDPRPALGNTGELFF.

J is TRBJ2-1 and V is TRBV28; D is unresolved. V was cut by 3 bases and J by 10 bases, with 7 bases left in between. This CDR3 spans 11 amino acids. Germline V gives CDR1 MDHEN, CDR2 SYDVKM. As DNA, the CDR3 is TGTGCCAGCAGTTTCGTTCAGGAGCAGTTCTTC. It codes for CASSFVQEQFF.

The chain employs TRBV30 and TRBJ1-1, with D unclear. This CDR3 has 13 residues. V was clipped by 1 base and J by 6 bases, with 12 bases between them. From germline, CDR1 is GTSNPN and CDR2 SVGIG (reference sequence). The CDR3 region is CAWSGERVAEAFF. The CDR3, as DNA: TGTGCCTGGAGTGGGGAGAGGGTCGCTGAAGCTTTCTTT.

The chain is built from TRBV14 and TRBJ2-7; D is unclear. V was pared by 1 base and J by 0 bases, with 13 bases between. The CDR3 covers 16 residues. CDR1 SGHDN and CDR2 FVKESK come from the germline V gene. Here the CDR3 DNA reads TGTGCCAGCAGCCAAGCGTACCAACTAAGCTCCTACGAGCAGTACTTC. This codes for CASSQAYQLSSYEQYF. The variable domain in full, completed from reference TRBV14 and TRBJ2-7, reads EAGVTQFPSHSVIEKGQTVTLRCDPISGHDNLYWYRRVMGKEIKFLLHFVKESKQDESGMPNNRFLAERTGGTYSTLKVQPAELEDSGVYFCASSQAYQLSSYEQYFGPGTRLTVT.

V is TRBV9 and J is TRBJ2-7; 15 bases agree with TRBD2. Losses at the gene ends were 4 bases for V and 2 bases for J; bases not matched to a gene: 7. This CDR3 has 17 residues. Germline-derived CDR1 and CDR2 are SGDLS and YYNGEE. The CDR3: CASSPTRTSGRAYEQYF. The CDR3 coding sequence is TGTGCCAGCAGCCCAACTCGGACTAGCGGGAGGGCCTACGAGCAGTACTTC.

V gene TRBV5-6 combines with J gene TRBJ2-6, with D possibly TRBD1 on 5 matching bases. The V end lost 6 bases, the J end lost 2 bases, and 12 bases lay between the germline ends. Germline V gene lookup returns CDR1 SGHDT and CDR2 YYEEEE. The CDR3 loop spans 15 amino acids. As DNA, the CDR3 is TGTGCCAGCACCCTCCCCAGGGCTGGGGCCAACGTCCTGACTTTC. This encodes CASTLPRAGANVLTF. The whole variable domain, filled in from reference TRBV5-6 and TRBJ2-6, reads DAGVTQSPTHLIKTRGQQVTLRCSPKSGHDTVSWYQQALGQGPQFIFQYYEEEERQRGNFPDRFSGHQFPNYSSELNVNALLLGDSALYLCASTLPRAGANVLTFGAGSRLTVL.

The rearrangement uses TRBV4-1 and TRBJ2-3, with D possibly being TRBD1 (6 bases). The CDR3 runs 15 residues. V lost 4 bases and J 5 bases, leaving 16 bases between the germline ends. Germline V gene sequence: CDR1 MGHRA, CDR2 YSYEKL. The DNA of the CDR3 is TGCGCCAGCAGCCGCCTCCTCAGGGGAAGAGATACGCAGTATTTT. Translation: CASSRLLRGRDTQYF.

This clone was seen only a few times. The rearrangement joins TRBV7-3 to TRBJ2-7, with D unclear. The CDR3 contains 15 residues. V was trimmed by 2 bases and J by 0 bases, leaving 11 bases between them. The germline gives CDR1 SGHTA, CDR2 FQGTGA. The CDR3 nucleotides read TGTGCCAGCAGCTTATCGTCTGTTAGCTCCTACGAGCAGTACTTC. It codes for CASSLSSVSSYEQYF.

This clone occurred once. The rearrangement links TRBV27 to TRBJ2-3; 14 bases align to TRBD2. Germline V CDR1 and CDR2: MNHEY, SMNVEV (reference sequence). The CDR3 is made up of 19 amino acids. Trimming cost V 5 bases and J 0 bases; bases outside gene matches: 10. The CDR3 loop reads CASSPLGLAGGTSTDTQYF. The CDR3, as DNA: TGTGCCAGCAGTCCACTTGGACTAGCGGGAGGAACTAGCACAGATACGCAGTATTTT.

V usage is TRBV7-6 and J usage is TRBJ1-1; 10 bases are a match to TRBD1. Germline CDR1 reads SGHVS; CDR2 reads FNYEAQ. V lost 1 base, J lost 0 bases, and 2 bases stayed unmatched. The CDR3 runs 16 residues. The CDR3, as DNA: TGTGCCAGCAGCTTAGGGACAGGGGGGATGAACACTGAAGCTTTCTTT. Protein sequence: CASSLGTGGMNTEAFF.

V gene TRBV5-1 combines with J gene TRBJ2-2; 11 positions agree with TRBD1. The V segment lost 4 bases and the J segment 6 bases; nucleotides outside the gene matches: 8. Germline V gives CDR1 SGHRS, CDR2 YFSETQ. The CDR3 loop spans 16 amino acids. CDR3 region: CASSARDRGEAGELFF. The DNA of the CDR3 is TGCGCCAGCAGCGCGAGGGACAGGGGGGAAGCCGGGGAGCTGTTTTTT.

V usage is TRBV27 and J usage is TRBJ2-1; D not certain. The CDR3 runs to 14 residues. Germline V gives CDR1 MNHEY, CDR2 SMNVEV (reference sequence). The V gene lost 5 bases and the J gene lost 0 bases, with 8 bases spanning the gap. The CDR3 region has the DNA TGTGCCAGCAGTGGCGGTAGCTCCTACAATGAGCAGTTCTTC. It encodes CASSGGSSYNEQFF.

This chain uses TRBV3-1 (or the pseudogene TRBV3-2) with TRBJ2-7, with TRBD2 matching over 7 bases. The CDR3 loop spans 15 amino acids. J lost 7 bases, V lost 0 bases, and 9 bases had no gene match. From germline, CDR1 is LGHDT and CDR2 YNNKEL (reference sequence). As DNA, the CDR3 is TGTGCCAGCAGCCAAGATCATCCAGCGGGGCCGGAGCAGTACTTC. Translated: CASSQDHPAGPEQYF.

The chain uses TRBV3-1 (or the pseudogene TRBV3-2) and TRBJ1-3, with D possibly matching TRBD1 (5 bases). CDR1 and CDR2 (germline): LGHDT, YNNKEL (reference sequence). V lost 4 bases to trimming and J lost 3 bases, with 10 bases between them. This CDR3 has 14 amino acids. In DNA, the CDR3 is TGTGCCAGCAGCCCCCGACAGAATGGAAACACCATATATTTT. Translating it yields CASSPRQNGNTIYF.

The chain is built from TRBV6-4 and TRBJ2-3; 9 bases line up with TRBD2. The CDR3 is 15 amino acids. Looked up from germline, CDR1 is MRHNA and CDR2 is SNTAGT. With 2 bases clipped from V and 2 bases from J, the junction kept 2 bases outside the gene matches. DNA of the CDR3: TGTGCCAGCAGTGACCTAGCGGGGTCCACAGATACGCAGTATTTT. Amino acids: CASSDLAGSTDTQYF.

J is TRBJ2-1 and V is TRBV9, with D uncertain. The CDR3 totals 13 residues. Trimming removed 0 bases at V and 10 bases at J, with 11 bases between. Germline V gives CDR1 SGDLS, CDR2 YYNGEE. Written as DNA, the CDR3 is TGTGCCAGCAGCGTAGTTAGCAGCACGGAGCAGTTCTTC. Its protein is CASSVVSSTEQFF. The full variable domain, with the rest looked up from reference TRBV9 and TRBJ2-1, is DSGVTQTPKHLITATGQRVTLRCSPRSGDLSVYWYQQSLDQGLQFLIQYYNGEERAKGNILERFSAQQFPDLHSELNLSSLELGDSALYFCASSVVSSTEQFFGPGTRLTVL.

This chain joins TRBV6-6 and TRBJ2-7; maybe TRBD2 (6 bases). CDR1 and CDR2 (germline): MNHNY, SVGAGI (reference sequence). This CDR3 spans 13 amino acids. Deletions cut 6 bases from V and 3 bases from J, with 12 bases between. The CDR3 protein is CASSPGTLYEQYF. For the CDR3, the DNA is TGTGCCAGCAGCCCCGGGACTCTCTACGAGCAGTACTTC.

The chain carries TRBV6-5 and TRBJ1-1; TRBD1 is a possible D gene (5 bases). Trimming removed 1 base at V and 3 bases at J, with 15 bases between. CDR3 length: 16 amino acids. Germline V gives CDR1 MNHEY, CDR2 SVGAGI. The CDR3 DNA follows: TGTGCCAGCAGTTACTATGGAAGGGGCGCGGACACTGAAGCTTTCTTT. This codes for CASSYYGRGADTEAFF.

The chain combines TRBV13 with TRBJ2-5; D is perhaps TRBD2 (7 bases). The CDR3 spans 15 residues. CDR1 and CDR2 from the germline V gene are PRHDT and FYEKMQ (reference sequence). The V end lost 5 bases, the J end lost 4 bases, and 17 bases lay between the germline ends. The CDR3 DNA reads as TGTGCCAGCAGCCCCAATCGGGGGGCCGGAGAGACCCAGTACTTC. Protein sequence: CASSPNRGAGETQYF.

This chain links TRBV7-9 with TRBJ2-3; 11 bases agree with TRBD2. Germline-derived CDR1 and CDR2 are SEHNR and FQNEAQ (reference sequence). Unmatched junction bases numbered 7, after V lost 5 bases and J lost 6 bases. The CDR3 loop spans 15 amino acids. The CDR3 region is CASSTSGGGADTQYF. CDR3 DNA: TGTGCCAGCAGCACTAGCGGGGGCGGGGCGGATACGCAGTATTTT.

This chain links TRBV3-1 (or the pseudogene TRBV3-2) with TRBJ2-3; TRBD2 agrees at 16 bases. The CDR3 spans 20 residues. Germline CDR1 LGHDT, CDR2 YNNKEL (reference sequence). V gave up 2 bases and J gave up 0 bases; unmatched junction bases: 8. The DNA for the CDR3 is TGTGCCAGCAGCCAACCCGGGACTAGCGGGAGGGGGGTTAGCACAGATACGCAGTATTTT. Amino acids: CASSQPGTSGRGVSTDTQYF.